Shown below are 18 T cell receptor beta chains from a single sample sequenced in a study of T cell repertoires in cytomegalovirus infection. These receptors' targets are unknown. TCRdb reprocessed the reads with MiXCR, giving one entry per CDR3 protein. The sample has 200,000 or so distinct CDR3 sequences, about 39% seen once. The sequenced sample was CD8+ T cells from cultured PBMCs, obtained from culture after CMV antigen stimulation. The receptors were sampled from a human donor in good health (CMV status not recorded). Some clones in this sample may be carry-over from other donors' samples.

This clonotype was observed a handful of times. The chain links TRBV27 to TRBJ2-7, with D perhaps matching TRBD1 (5 bases). V was shortened by 5 bases and J by 2 bases, with 19 bases between the two germline ends. The CDR3 extends over 16 amino acids. Germline V gene sequence: CDR1 MNHEY, CDR2 SMNVEV (reference sequence). Here the CDR3 reads CASSPEAGWQAYEQYF. In nucleotides, the CDR3 is TGTGCCAGCAGTCCCGAAGCAGGGTGGCAAGCCTACGAGCAGTACTTC.

A few counts support this clonotype. CDR3 coding DNA: TGCGCCAGCAGTGATTTCAGCACAGATACGCAGTATTTT. This sequence encodes CASSDFSTDTQYF. The genes are TRBV10-2 and TRBJ2-3; D is ambiguous. V shed 3 bases and J shed 0 bases, with 4 bases lying between them. The CDR3 runs to 13 residues. Germline CDR1 and CDR2: WSHSY and SAAADI.

This clonotype was picked up many times. The gene calls are TRBV11-2 and TRBJ2-3, with TRBD2 matching over 14 bases. Germline loops: CDR1 SGHAT, CDR2 FQNNGV. J gave up 5 bases and V 5 bases, and 12 bases lay outside the gene matches. This CDR3 spans 18 amino acids. Here the CDR3 DNA reads TGTGCCAGCAGCCCGGGGACTAGCGGGGGCCCATTATTAGATACGCAGTATTTT. Amino acid sequence: CASSPGTSGGPLLDTQYF.

V is TRBV19 and J is TRBJ2-1; 9 bases are a match to TRBD2. Germline V gene lookup returns CDR1 LNHDA and CDR2 SQIVND (reference sequence). The CDR3 totals 14 residues. The ends lost 5 bases at V and 8 bases at J; junction bases unmatched: 7. In DNA form, the CDR3 reads TGTGCCAGTAGTCATAGCGGGAGATACTATGAGCAGTTCTTC. Protein sequence: CASSHSGRYYEQFF.

This clonotype turned up a few times. The V and J genes are TRBV6-2 or TRBV6-3 and TRBJ1-2; D is possibly TRBD1 (6 bases). The germline V gene encodes CDR1 MNHEY and CDR2 SVGEGT. The CDR3 is made up of 16 amino acids. V lost 2 bases to trimming and J lost 5 bases, with 18 bases between them. This CDR3 is CASSYGTRDGRYGYTF. The CDR3 bases are TGTGCCAGCAGTTACGGGACAAGGGACGGGAGGTATGGCTACACCTTC.

This clonotype was seen only once. This may be a read error, as it is one base from a much larger clone. This rearrangement joins TRBV7-8 to TRBJ2-1; 11 nucleotides align to TRBD1. The V gene's germline CDR1 is SGHVS and CDR2 FQNEAQ. The CDR3 has 19 amino acids. The CDR3 sequence: CVSSASGTGGDGTYNEQFF. In DNA form, the CDR3 reads TGTGTCAGCAGCGCGTCCGGGACAGGGGGTGACGGAACCTACAATGAGCAGTTCTTC.

This clonotype was seen a few times. The rearrangement uses TRBV28 and TRBJ2-1, with 12 bases that match TRBD2. The length of the CDR3 is 16 residues. V shed 5 bases and J 5 bases; nucleotides not matched to a gene: 7. Germline V gene sequence: CDR1 MDHEN, CDR2 SYDVKM. In nucleotides, the CDR3 is TGTGCCAGCAGTCATACTCTAGCGGGAGGGGACAATGAGCAGTTCTTC. Protein: CASSHTLAGGDNEQFF.

Judged by abundance, this clonotype is medium-sized. This chain links TRBV7-6 with TRBJ2-3; D is ambiguous. Trimming shortened V by 3 bases and J by 2 bases, and 12 bases separated the two germline ends. The CDR3 runs to 15 residues. Germline V lookup: CDR1 SGHVS, CDR2 FNYEAQ. CDR3 DNA: TGTGCCAGCAGCTTGAGTATAAAGACCACAGATACGCAGTATTTT. As protein: CASSLSIKTTDTQYF.

This clonotype was found many times. The chain uses TRBV24-1 and TRBJ1-5, with 8 bases matching TRBD1. V shed 11 bases and J 1 base; nucleotides not matched to a gene: 15. This CDR3 contains 17 residues. In germline, CDR1 is KGHDR, CDR2 SFDVKD. Here the CDR3 reads CASPDGAQGASNQPQHF. The CDR3 DNA sequence: TGTGCCAGCCCGGACGGAGCGCAGGGGGCGAGCAATCAGCCCCAGCATTTT.

This chain uses TRBV20-1 with TRBJ2-4; D remains ambiguous. Germline CDR1 reads DFQATT; CDR2 reads SNEGSKA (reference sequence). The CDR3 consists of 15 residues. V dropped 1 base and J dropped 2 bases, with 12 bases sitting between them. CDR3 protein: CSARVGGLPKNIQYF. CDR3 DNA sequence: TGCAGTGCTAGAGTCGGCGGCCTTCCCAAAAACATTCAGTACTTC.

This clonotype came up a few times. The chain couples TRBV2 to TRBJ2-7; TRBD1 matches 8 bases. CDR3 length: 12 residues. Germline V CDR1 and CDR2: SNHLY, FYNNEI. Trimming removed 6 bases from V and 3 bases from J; junction bases left unmatched: 1. CDR3 amino acids: CASRQGGYEQYF. For the CDR3, the DNA is TGTGCCAGCAGACAGGGGGGCTACGAGCAGTACTTC.

This clonotype showed up many times. The J gene is TRBJ1-2, the V gene TRBV7-9, with D possibly being TRBD1 (6 bases). The CDR3 consists of 14 residues. Germline V gene sequence: CDR1 SEHNR, CDR2 FQNEAQ (reference sequence). V lost 5 bases and J lost 4, with 14 bases in between. The CDR3 here is CASSPSDRPYGYTF. CDR3 DNA: TGTGCCAGCAGCCCTTCCGACAGGCCCTATGGCTACACCTTC.

A few counts support this clonotype. V usage is TRBV28 and J usage is TRBJ2-1, with 7 bases lining up with TRBD2. The CDR3 is 16 amino acids. CDR1 is MDHEN, CDR2 SYDVKM, per germline. V shed 5 bases and J 10 bases; nucleotides not matched to a gene: 17. In nucleotides, the CDR3 is TGTGCCAGCAGTGCCGGACTAGGGTTTGGAGGTAGGGAGCAGTTCTTC. Translation: CASSAGLGFGGREQFF.

This clonotype was picked up many times. The chain uses TRBV7-8 and TRBJ2-2, with TRBD2 matching over 12 bases. Germline V gives CDR1 SGHVS, CDR2 FQNEAQ. After removal of 1 base from V and 7 bases from J, the junction contained 13 bases not matched to a gene. This CDR3 region has 19 residues. The CDR3 spells CASSLEPPTSGSWVGELFF. DNA for the CDR3: TGTGCCAGCAGCTTAGAACCCCCGACTAGCGGGAGTTGGGTCGGGGAGCTGTTTTTT.

This clonotype was seen a few times. The gene calls are TRBV27 and TRBJ2-7; a weak D match, TRBD2 (5 bases). V gave up 0 bases and J gave up 3 bases, with 15 bases separating them. The CDR3 has 16 residues. Germline V gene lookup returns CDR1 MNHEY and CDR2 SMNVEV (reference sequence). CDR3 DNA sequence: TGTGCCAGCAGTTTATCCTCATACGGGATCGGCTACGAGCAGTACTTC. Encoded protein: CASSLSSYGIGYEQYF.

The rearrangement joins TRBV19 to TRBJ1-1; unclear D gene. The CDR3 is made up of 11 amino acids. Trimming removed 9 bases at V and 9 bases at J, with 14 bases between. The germline gives CDR1 LNHDA, CDR2 SQIVND (reference sequence). CDR3 DNA sequence: TGTGCCAGCAGAGGGCCGCTAAAAGCTTTCTTT. This codes for CASRGPLKAFF.

This clonotype was counted only a few times. The V and J genes are TRBV29-1 and TRBJ2-7; unclear D gene. CDR3 length equals 16 residues. Germline assignment: CDR1 SQVTM and CDR2 ANQGSEA. Between the trimmed V and J ends, which lost 0 bases and 9 bases, there was a span of 24 bases. The CDR3 DNA follows: TGCAGCGTTGAAGATTTCGGTGGCCTCGAAGGACCCGGGCAGTACTTC. This translates into CSVEDFGGLEGPGQYF.

The chain links TRBV27 to TRBJ2-2, with 10 bases identical to TRBD2. This CDR3 contains 16 residues. Germline V gene data show CDR1 as MNHEY and CDR2 as SMNVEV (reference sequence). J gave up 2 bases and V 8 bases, and 8 bases lay outside the gene matches. CDR3 DNA sequence: TGTGCCAGCTCGCGACTAGCGGGCACAAACACCGGGGAGCTGTTTTTT. Protein product: CASSRLAGTNTGELFF.